The sample holds one count of the clone carrying this T cell receptor (beta chain). CDR3 size: 13 residues. The trim removed 2 bases at V and 8 bases at J, leaving 1 base unmatched. Germline V gene sequence: CDR1 SGHRS, CDR2 YFSETQ. These data come from a study of blood T cell repertoires in COVID-19. Study at large: Samples of COVID-19 (acute and convalescent) were obtained from the United States, Italy and Spain.

Assay used: immunoSEQ multiplex PCR; TCRdb lists only in-frame clones, some missing. The repertoire includes under 200,000 clones, 85% to 95% of them detected once, and approximately 0.48% sits in the top ten. Sequenced material: peripheral blood. The sequence was obtained from a man aged 50-60 years with acute or convalescent COVID-19. This sequence joins TRBV5-1 and TRBJ2-4; 10 bases are shared with TRBD1. The CDR3 spells CASSFGQGDIQYF. The CDR3 nucleotides read TGCGCCAGCAGCTTTGGACAGGGGGACATTCAGTACTTC.